The clone carrying this T cell receptor beta chain has at least ten counts. TCRdb passed the 5' RACE reads through MiXCR, listing each CDR3 protein once. This sample carries about 54,000 distinct CDR3 sequences, roughly 15% of them seen once, and the ten largest clones take about 2.1%. The CDR3 is 13 residues long. V lost 4 bases and J 3 bases, leaving 11 bases between the germline ends. Germline lookup yields CDR1 SGHRS and CDR2 YFSETQ. The sequence was collected from a female donor with breast cancer. The sample taken for sequencing was naive CD4+ T cells sorted from blood. Subset indicated: naive CD4+ T cells, CD4+CD45RA+CD25-. The chain couples TRBV5-1 to TRBJ2-7; D may be TRBD1 (6 bases). In nucleotides, the CDR3 is TGCGCCAGCAGCCCTGGACAGAACTACGAGCAGTACTTC. Translating it yields CASSPGQNYEQYF.